Presented here are 28 T cell receptor beta chains from one specimen sequenced in a study of blood T cell repertoires in COVID-19. Repertoires were generated with immunoSEQ multiplex PCR, while TCRdb's copy carries only in-frame clones and drops some. Found here are a few hundred thousand clones, approximately 92% of them singletons; the top ten hold around 1.1%. What was sequenced was PBMCs or T cells enriched from blood (not recorded which). These receptors originate from a man aged 25-45 years who had recovered from COVID-19.

The V call is TRBV7-2, the J call TRBJ1-1; D gene ambiguous. V gave up 0 bases and J gave up 4 bases, with 9 bases separating them. Germline V gene data show CDR1 as SGHTA and CDR2 as FQGNSA. The CDR3 loop spans 14 amino acids. The CDR3 spells CASSLAGHVTEAFF. CDR3 bases: TGTGCCAGCAGCTTAGCGGGCCACGTCACTGAAGCTTTCTTT.

V and J are TRBV19 and TRBJ1-5; no clear D. Trimming removed 1 base from V and 1 base from J, with 11 bases in between. The germline gives CDR1 LNHDA, CDR2 SQIVND (reference sequence). CDR3 length: 16 amino acids. CDR3 amino acids: CASSIASGFSNQPQHF. The CDR3 DNA is TGTGCCAGTAGTATAGCGTCCGGGTTCAGCAATCAGCCCCAGCATTTT.

This clone was seen a single time. The chain carries TRBV19 and TRBJ2-1, with TRBD1 matching over 8 bases. Germline V gene data show CDR1 as LNHDA and CDR2 as SQIVND (reference sequence). Germline trimming cut 5 bases from V and 6 bases from J; bases unmatched to any gene: 6. CDR3 length: 14 amino acids. CDR3 protein: CASSFFDRGNEQFF. CDR3 coding DNA: TGTGCCAGTAGTTTCTTCGACAGGGGCAATGAGCAGTTCTTC.

The rearrangement joins TRBV2 to TRBJ2-1; TRBD2 agrees at 11 bases. The CDR3 contains 16 residues. The V and J ends lost 6 bases and 4 bases, in that order; junction bases with no gene match: 8. CDR1 and CDR2 (germline): SNHLY, FYNNEI. The DNA for the CDR3 is TGTGCCAGCAGCGCCGGGACTAGCGGACCATACAATGAGCAGTTCTTC. Residues: CASSAGTSGPYNEQFF.

The chain combines TRBV14 with TRBJ2-1; 7 bases line up with TRBD1. Germline lookup yields CDR1 SGHDN and CDR2 FVKESK. This CDR3 spans 15 amino acids. The junction had 5 bases not matched to a gene; V was cut back by 5 bases and J by 1 base. CDR3 amino acids: CASSYRDSSYNEQFF. The CDR3 DNA follows: TGTGCCAGCAGCTACCGGGACAGTTCCTACAATGAGCAGTTCTTC.

J is TRBJ2-3 and V is TRBV10-1; unclear D gene. Germline values: CDR1 WNHNN, CDR2 SYGVQD (reference sequence). This CDR3 region has 15 residues. Deletions cut 2 bases from V and 4 bases from J, with 13 bases between. The DNA of the CDR3 is TGCGCCAGCAGTGAGATGATACAGAGCTCAGATACGCAGTATTTT. Protein: CASSEMIQSSDTQYF.

V gene TRBV18 combines with J gene TRBJ1-1; TRBD1 might be the D (5 bases). Germline CDR1 and CDR2: KGHSH and LQKENI. Trimming removed 0 bases at V and 7 bases at J, with 9 bases between. This CDR3 has 13 residues. The CDR3 sequence is CASSPPVGVEAFF. DNA of the CDR3: TGTGCCAGCTCACCACCGGTAGGGGTTGAAGCTTTCTTT.

The chain links TRBV28 to TRBJ2-7, with 9 positions matching TRBD2. This CDR3 is 15 amino acids long. V was pared by 6 bases and J by 3 bases, with 9 bases of the junction left unmatched. Germline V gene sequence: CDR1 MDHEN, CDR2 SYDVKM. CDR3 nucleotides: TGTGCCAGCAGCTCGGTGCGGGGGGGCAGCTACGAGCAGTACTTC. Translating it yields CASSSVRGGSYEQYF.

The V call is TRBV5-1, the J call TRBJ2-7; 11 bases are a match to TRBD2. Germline lookup yields CDR1 SGHRS and CDR2 YFSETQ. This CDR3 spans 13 amino acids. V lost 5 bases and J lost 3; bases outside the gene matches: 1. The CDR3 region is CASRLAGVYEQYF. CDR3 nucleotides: TGCGCCAGCAGACTAGCGGGAGTCTACGAGCAGTACTTC. The full variable domain, its missing parts supplied by reference TRBV5-1 and TRBJ2-7, is KAGVTQTPRYLIKTRGQQVTLSCSPISGHRSVSWYQQTPGQGLQFLFEYFSETQRNKGNFPGRFSGRQFSNSRSEMNVSTLELGDSALYLCASRLAGVYEQYFGPGTRLTVT.

J is TRBJ2-7 and V is TRBV6-1, with D possibly matching TRBD1 (5 bases). The germline CDR1 and CDR2 sequences are MNHNS and SASEGT. This CDR3 spans 15 amino acids. The germline V and J ends were trimmed by 1 base and 3 bases, with 13 bases remaining between them. The CDR3 nucleotides are TGTGCCAGCAGTGAAGTGCGGCAGGGCCACTACGAGCAGTACTTC. Translation gives CASSEVRQGHYEQYF.

A single count supports this clone. The chain uses TRBV3-1 (or the pseudogene TRBV3-2) and TRBJ2-1; TRBD2 agrees at 8 bases. Losses at the gene ends were 4 bases for V and 1 base for J; bases not matched to a gene: 6. The CDR3 totals 16 residues. Per the germline V gene, CDR1 is LGHDT and CDR2 is YNNKEL (reference sequence). The CDR3 is CASSPLAGLSYNEQFF. CDR3 DNA: TGTGCCAGCAGCCCCTTAGCGGGACTGTCCTACAATGAGCAGTTCTTC.

This clone was detected only a few times. The chain employs TRBV5-4 and TRBJ1-6; D unclear. This CDR3 is 14 amino acids long. V was clipped by 3 bases and J by 6 bases, with 10 bases between them. Per germline, CDR1 SGHNT and CDR2 YYREEE (reference sequence). Here the CDR3 reads CASSWATINSPLHF. The DNA for the CDR3 is TGTGCCAGCAGCTGGGCCACGATTAATTCACCCCTCCACTTT.

The chain couples TRBV7-6 to TRBJ2-4; D is perhaps TRBD1 (5 bases). With 5 bases removed from V and 5 bases from J, the gap between germline ends came to 16 bases. Germline CDR1 SGHVS, CDR2 FNYEAQ. This CDR3 is built from 15 residues. The CDR3 protein is CASSPLRVGENIQYF. CDR3 nucleotide sequence: TGTGCCAGCAGCCCCCTCAGGGTTGGGGAAAACATTCAGTACTTC.

This clone was counted at least ten times. The chain employs TRBV7-8 and TRBJ2-7, with 8 bases identical to TRBD1. This CDR3 is 14 amino acids long. V lost 0 bases and J lost 6; bases outside the gene matches: 4. The germline gives CDR1 SGHVS, CDR2 FQNEAQ. CDR3 DNA sequence: TGTGCCAGCAGCTTAGCACAGGGGGGTGGCGAGCAGTACTTC. This encodes CASSLAQGGGEQYF.

The rearrangement links TRBV27 to TRBJ2-7; 10 positions agree with TRBD2. Germline trimming cut 3 bases from V and 5 bases from J; bases unmatched to any gene: 4. Germline V lookup: CDR1 MNHEY, CDR2 SMNVEV (reference sequence). The CDR3 totals 14 residues. In DNA, the CDR3 is TGTGCCAGCAGTTTTGGGCTAGCGGGAGACGAGCAGTACTTC. It specifies CASSFGLAGDEQYF.

The chain recombines TRBV15 with TRBJ1-4; TRBD1 might be the D (6 bases). Germline V gene data show CDR1 as LNHNV and CDR2 as YYDKDF (reference sequence). V dropped 5 bases and J dropped 6 bases, with 19 bases sitting between them. The CDR3 has 16 amino acids. For the CDR3, the DNA is TGTGCCACCAGCTCGGACAGTTGGGCCCTTCATGAAAAACTGTTTTTT. Translating it yields CATSSDSWALHEKLFF.

The rearrangement links TRBV10-2 to TRBJ2-7; 7 bases align to TRBD1. J gave up 5 bases and V 3 bases, and 4 bases lay outside the gene matches. Germline V gene lookup returns CDR1 WSHSY and CDR2 SAAADI. This CDR3 is 13 amino acids long. The CDR3 sequence is CASSDYQGDEQYF. The CDR3 nucleotides read TGCGCCAGCAGTGACTACCAGGGGGACGAGCAGTACTTC.

CDR3 protein: CASSSELDEQYF. The CDR3 coding sequence is TGTGCCAGCAGCTCCGAACTGGACGAGCAGTACTTC. This rearrangement joins TRBV7-9 to TRBJ2-7; D gene unclear. The CDR3 has 12 amino acids. Germline V gives CDR1 SEHNR, CDR2 FQNEAQ (reference sequence). Trimming shortened V by 4 bases and J by 5 bases, and 9 bases separated the two germline ends.

Turning to this clone: The junction departs from germline at one end; a sequencing error may be responsible. The V gene is TRBV6-1, the J gene TRBJ2-7; 7 bases line up with TRBD1. The CDR3 extends over 13 amino acids. Germline CDR1 is MNHNS and CDR2 is SASEGT. CDR3 coding DNA: TGTGCCAGCAGTCAAGCGACAGGGTTCGAGCAGTACTTC. It codes for CASSQATGFEQYF.

V and J are TRBV5-1 and TRBJ1-1; tentative D call: TRBD1 (6 bases). The V gene's germline CDR1 is SGHRS and CDR2 YFSETQ. Trimming shortened V by 4 bases and J by 5 bases, and 24 bases separated the two germline ends. This CDR3 region has 17 residues. CDR3 in DNA: TGCGCCAGCAGCCTCTTTCGAGGGACATCCCAAGGGACTGAAGCTTTCTTT. It encodes CASSLFRGTSQGTEAFF. The complete variable domain, with remaining parts taken from reference TRBV5-1 and TRBJ1-1, reads KAGVTQTPRYLIKTRGQQVTLSCSPISGHRSVSWYQQTPGQGLQFLFEYFSETQRNKGNFPGRFSGRQFSNSRSEMNVSTLELGDSALYLCASSLFRGTSQGTEAFFGQGTRLTVV.

Only one count was recorded for this clone. V gene TRBV3-1 (or the pseudogene TRBV3-2) combines with J gene TRBJ2-6, with a possible D match to TRBD1 (6 bases). CDR1 is LGHDT, CDR2 YNNKEL, per germline (reference sequence). The V gene lost 5 bases and the J gene lost 0 bases, with 11 bases spanning the gap. The CDR3 length is 16 residues. This CDR3 is CASSFRGGSGANVLTF. Written as DNA, the CDR3 is TGTGCCAGCAGCTTCAGGGGTGGCTCTGGGGCCAACGTCCTGACTTTC.

The chain couples TRBV28 to TRBJ1-2; TRBD1 might be the D (5 bases). The CDR3 sequence is 15 residues long. Germline values: CDR1 MDHEN, CDR2 SYDVKM. V was cut by 0 bases and J by 5 bases, with 13 bases left in between. The CDR3: CASSLWAMGGYGYTF. CDR3 nucleotides: TGTGCCAGCAGTTTATGGGCTATGGGGGGATATGGCTACACCTTC.

The V gene is TRBV4-1, the J gene TRBJ2-1, with a tentative D call TRBD2 (7 bases). With 4 bases removed from V and 0 bases from J, the gap between germline ends came to 16 bases. The CDR3 spans 17 residues. CDR1 and CDR2 (germline): MGHRA, YSYEKL. The CDR3: CASSRKGGASSYNEQFF. CDR3 in DNA: TGCGCCAGCAGCCGTAAAGGGGGGGCTAGCTCCTACAATGAGCAGTTCTTC.

The chain recombines TRBV21-1 with TRBJ2-7; TRBD1, the D gene given by the table, was not confirmed from the DNA. TRBV21-1 is shown as a pseudogene. The CDR3 loop spans 19 amino acids. As DNA, the CDR3 is TGTGCCAGCAGCACCCCTACCGAATCTGACAGGGGTTACCCCTACGAGCAGTACTTC. This codes for CASSTPTESDRGYPYEQYF.

CDR3 amino acids: CASSLRGYVYEQYF. The CDR3 nucleotides read TGTGCCAGCAGTTTAAGGGGGTACGTCTACGAGCAGTACTTC. The chain carries TRBV28 and TRBJ2-7, with D perhaps matching TRBD1 (6 bases). CDR3 length equals 14 residues. Germline V lookup: CDR1 MDHEN, CDR2 SYDVKM. V was shortened by 2 bases and J by 3 bases, with 11 bases between the two germline ends.

The chain employs TRBV11-2 and TRBJ2-3, with a weak D call TRBD1 (6 bases). Germline V gene data show CDR1 as SGHAT and CDR2 as FQNNGV. The V end was cut by 3 bases, the J end by 4 bases, with 17 bases between. The CDR3 sequence is 16 residues long. The CDR3 protein is CASSFVDSGLADTQYF. The CDR3 DNA sequence: TGTGCCAGCAGCTTCGTGGACAGTGGATTGGCAGATACGCAGTATTTT.

This rearrangement joins TRBV19 to TRBJ2-7; a weak D match, TRBD1 (5 bases). CDR3 size: 13 residues. V was trimmed by 5 bases and J by 2 bases, leaving 10 bases between them. Germline V gene lookup returns CDR1 LNHDA and CDR2 SQIVND (reference sequence). The CDR3 loop is CASSATGPYEQYF. The DNA of the CDR3 is TGTGCCAGTAGTGCCACAGGACCCTACGAGCAGTACTTC.

The chain has TRBV6-5 and TRBJ1-1; TRBD1 might be the D (6 bases). Germline CDR1 is MNHEY and CDR2 is SVGAGI. V lost 5 bases and J 4 bases, leaving 14 bases between the germline ends. This CDR3 comprises 14 residues. The CDR3 protein is CASSTREGGTEAFF. DNA of the CDR3: TGTGCCAGCAGTACTAGGGAGGGGGGCACTGAAGCTTTCTTT.